These 28 T cell receptor beta chains originate from one sample sequenced in a study of cytomegalovirus exposure and HLA in healthy donors (dated by TCRdb to 2016 to 2017). Library preparation employed the immunoSEQ multiplex PCR assay. For the multiplex PCR, a mixture combining 60 forward primers for TCR Vbeta segments and 13 reverse primers for TCR Jbeta segments was used. Drawn from immuneACCESS, this table holds only the in-frame rearrangements with V and J called that TCRdb kept. Clones are partly lost; checked studies trace under half to an unresolved V gene and leave the rest unexplained. Here the sample has tens of thousands of clones; around three quarters occur a single time. Together, the top ten hold over 1.1% of the sample. The specimen sequenced was PBMCs. Receptors originate from a female donor in good health and CMV-seronegative.

In DNA form, the CDR3 reads TGTGCCAGCAGCGTGACCTTAGCCTATGGAAACACCATATATTTT. It codes for CASSVTLAYGNTIYF. The chain carries TRBV9 and TRBJ1-3; D unclear. This CDR3 has 15 residues. CDR1 and CDR2 (germline): SGDLS, YYNGEE. Trimming took 2 bases from V and 3 from J, leaving 12 bases between them.

J is TRBJ2-5 and V is TRBV9; 11 bases line up with TRBD2. This CDR3 is 15 amino acids long. CDR1 is SGDLS and CDR2 is YYNGEE in the germline V gene. Losses at the gene ends were 5 bases for V and 5 bases for J; bases not matched to a gene: 8. CDR3 region: CASSKTSGVQETQYF. CDR3 nucleotide sequence: TGTGCCAGCAGTAAGACTAGCGGGGTTCAGGAGACCCAGTACTTC.

The rearrangement links TRBV7-9 to TRBJ1-1, with unresolved D. Trimming pared 4 bases from V and 1 base from J, leaving 4 bases between. This CDR3 has 12 residues. Germline V gene data show CDR1 as SEHNR and CDR2 as FQNEAQ (reference sequence). The DNA for the CDR3 is TGTGCCAGCAGCTGGAGGAACACTGAAGCTTTCTTT. Its protein product is CASSWRNTEAFF.

This clone was counted between two and nine times. The chain has TRBV2 and TRBJ2-7; weak D call: TRBD2 (7 bases). Germline CDR1 SNHLY, CDR2 FYNNEI. The CDR3 has 12 residues. The germline V and J ends were trimmed by 10 bases and 6 bases, with 16 bases remaining between them. CDR3 region: CATSRGGGEQYF. For the CDR3, the DNA is TGTGCCACCTCGAGGGGGGGAGGCGAGCAGTACTTC.

The chain uses TRBV5-1 and TRBJ2-1; D possibly corresponds to TRBD2 (6 bases). Germline values: CDR1 SGHRS, CDR2 YFSETQ. The CDR3 spans 16 residues. Trimming took off 3 bases at V and 5 bases at J, with 18 bases between the two ends. Here the CDR3 reads CASSSLFVGGNNEQFF. CDR3 sequence (DNA): TGCGCCAGCAGCTCACTCTTTGTGGGGGGAAACAATGAGCAGTTCTTC.

The chain recombines TRBV30 with TRBJ2-3; 7 bases agree with TRBD1. Germline values: CDR1 GTSNPN, CDR2 SVGIG (reference sequence). Germline trimming cut 2 bases from V and 2 bases from J; bases unmatched to any gene: 7. The CDR3 sequence is 15 residues long. CDR3 DNA: TGTGCCTGGAGTCCGCCGGGACAGTACACAGATACGCAGTATTTT. Its translation is CAWSPPGQYTDTQYF.

V is TRBV6-5 and J is TRBJ2-3; D not certain. The ends were cut back, 6 bases at V and 4 bases at J, with 17 bases in the middle. The germline V gene encodes CDR1 MNHEY and CDR2 SVGAGI. CDR3 length equals 15 residues. CDR3 residues: CASSQPSVNPDTQYF. The CDR3 bases are TGTGCCAGCAGCCAACCCAGCGTGAACCCAGATACGCAGTATTTT.

The J gene is TRBJ2-5, the V gene TRBV5-1, with 7 nucleotides matching TRBD1. This CDR3 region has 15 residues. Germline assignment: CDR1 SGHRS and CDR2 YFSETQ. Germline trimming cut 4 bases from V and 5 bases from J; bases unmatched to any gene: 11. The CDR3 bases are TGCGCCAGCAGCCCACGGGACAGTACCATGGAGACCCAGTACTTC. Residues: CASSPRDSTMETQYF.

The CDR3 is CASSSPGRGYYGYTF. For the CDR3, the DNA is TGTGCCAGCAGTTCCCCCGGCAGGGGGTACTATGGCTACACCTTC. V usage is TRBV27 and J usage is TRBJ1-2; 7 nucleotides match TRBD1. Trimming cost V 4 bases and J 3 bases; bases outside gene matches: 8. The germline CDR1 and CDR2 sequences are MNHEY and SMNVEV (reference sequence). The CDR3 has 15 residues.

CDR3 sequence reads: CASSLTGTANYGYTF. CDR3 bases: TGTGCCAGCAGTTTAACCGGGACAGCTAACTATGGCTACACCTTC. The chain couples TRBV6-5 to TRBJ1-2; 7 nucleotides match TRBD1. The CDR3 is 15 residues long. The germline CDR1 and CDR2 sequences are MNHEY and SVGAGI. V shed 4 bases and J 0 bases; nucleotides not matched to a gene: 5.

The chain recombines TRBV2 with TRBJ2-7, with 11 bases aligning to TRBD2. Per germline, CDR1 SNHLY and CDR2 FYNNEI. CDR3 length: 16 residues. J was trimmed by 2 bases and V by 2 bases; bases with no gene match: 5. The CDR3 coding sequence is TGTGCCAGCAGTGAACTAGCGGGGGGAATCGCCTACGAGCAGTACTTC. Translating gives CASSELAGGIAYEQYF. Variable domain in full (rest from reference TRBV2 and TRBJ2-7): EPEVTQTPSHQVTQMGQEVILRCVPISNHLYFYWYRQILGQKVEFLVSFYNNEISEKSEIFDDQFSVERPDGSNFTLKIRSTKLEDSAMYFCASSELAGGIAYEQYFGPGTRLTVT.

V is TRBV15 and J is TRBJ2-3; 11 bases match TRBD2. V was clipped by 7 bases and J by 5 bases; unmatched bases: 8. The CDR3 covers 15 residues. Germline CDR1 is LNHNV and CDR2 is YYDKDF (reference sequence). For the CDR3, the DNA is TGTGCCACCAACACTCTAGCGGGGGGCAGAGATACGCAGTATTTT. Translated, it gives CATNTLAGGRDTQYF.

This chain links TRBV27 with TRBJ1-2; 7 bases match TRBD1. The germline V gene has CDR1 MNHEY and CDR2 SMNVEV (reference sequence). The CDR3 has 12 amino acids. V shed 8 bases and J 3 bases; nucleotides not matched to a gene: 3. DNA for the CDR3: TGTGCCAGCGGGACAGAATACTATGGCTACACCTTC. It encodes CASGTEYYGYTF.

The chain has TRBV4-1 and TRBJ1-1; no definite D call. This CDR3 comprises 15 residues. V was cut by 4 bases and J by 2 bases, with 14 bases left in between. Germline lookup yields CDR1 MGHRA and CDR2 YSYEKL. The CDR3 DNA is TGCGCCAGCAGCCTTTTATTTATCCCTAACACTGAAGCTTTCTTT. It codes for CASSLLFIPNTEAFF.

The J gene is TRBJ1-6, the V gene TRBV15; D remains unclear. This CDR3 is 14 amino acids long. Trimming took off 0 bases at V and 12 bases at J, with 12 bases between the two ends. The germline gives CDR1 LNHNV, CDR2 YYDKDF (reference sequence). Here the CDR3 DNA reads TGTGCCACCAGCAGAGATAAGGCGGGCGGACCCCTCCACTTT. Its protein product is CATSRDKAGGPLHF.

The chain carries TRBV5-5 and TRBJ2-2, with 14 bases aligning to TRBD2. The CDR3 spans 17 residues. Trimming took 3 bases from V and 4 from J; bases not matched to a gene: 5. Germline V gives CDR1 SGHKS, CDR2 YYEKEE (reference sequence). CDR3 in DNA: TGTGCCAGCAGCTCGGGACTAGCGGGGGCCATCACCGGGGAGCTGTTTTTT. Translation gives CASSSGLAGAITGELFF.

V gene TRBV7-2 combines with J gene TRBJ1-2; D is perhaps TRBD1 (6 bases). There are 13 residues in the CDR3. Germline CDR1 and CDR2: SGHTA and FQGNSA. Trimming shortened V by 5 bases and J by 2 bases, and 9 bases separated the two germline ends. CDR3 in amino acids: CASSHDRNYGYTF. CDR3 sequence (DNA): TGTGCCAGCAGCCACGACAGGAACTATGGCTACACCTTC. The variable domain in full, completed from reference TRBV7-2 and TRBJ1-2, reads GAGVSQSPSNKVTEKGKDVELRCDPISGHTALYWYRQSLGQGLEFLIYFQGNSAPDKSGLPSDRFSAERTGGSVSTLTIQRTQQEDSAVYLCASSHDRNYGYTFGSGTRLTVV.

V is TRBV7-2 and J is TRBJ1-2; 10 bases match TRBD1. V shed 2 bases and J 8 bases; nucleotides not matched to a gene: 11. This CDR3 has 16 residues. Germline CDR1 and CDR2: SGHTA and FQGNSA. The CDR3 nucleotides are TGTGCCAGCAGCTTACCAGGACAGGGGGTCCCCCGAGGCTACACCTTC. Amino acid sequence: CASSLPGQGVPRGYTF.

CDR3 bases: TGCGCCAGCAGCTTGGGTGGGAGCACTGAAGCTTTCTTT. Protein product: CASSLGGSTEAFF. The rearrangement links TRBV5-1 to TRBJ1-1; D call uncertain. The CDR3 totals 13 residues. CDR1 is SGHRS, CDR2 YFSETQ, per germline. Between the trimmed V and J ends, which lost 0 bases and 4 bases, there was a span of 7 bases. The full variable domain, its missing parts supplied by reference TRBV5-1 and TRBJ1-1, is KAGVTQTPRYLIKTRGQQVTLSCSPISGHRSVSWYQQTPGQGLQFLFEYFSETQRNKGNFPGRFSGRQFSNSRSEMNVSTLELGDSALYLCASSLGGSTEAFFGQGTRLTVV.

The chain uses TRBV5-1 and TRBJ1-4; the D gene is possibly TRBD1 (6 bases). Trimming took off 1 base at V and 0 bases at J, with 7 bases between the two ends. The CDR3 consists of 15 residues. CDR1 is SGHRS and CDR2 is YFSETQ in the germline V gene. For the CDR3, the DNA is TGCGCCAGCAGCTTGAGGACAGCAACTAATGAAAAACTGTTTTTT. It codes for CASSLRTATNEKLFF. The complete variable domain, with remaining parts taken from reference TRBV5-1 and TRBJ1-4, reads KAGVTQTPRYLIKTRGQQVTLSCSPISGHRSVSWYQQTPGQGLQFLFEYFSETQRNKGNFPGRFSGRQFSNSRSEMNVSTLELGDSALYLCASSLRTATNEKLFFGSGTQLSVL.

The rearrangement joins TRBV2 to TRBJ1-2; D is ambiguous. Trimming shortened V by 8 bases and J by 4 bases, and 11 bases separated the two germline ends. The germline gives CDR1 SNHLY, CDR2 FYNNEI. The CDR3 is 12 amino acids. CDR3: CASEETLYGYTF. The CDR3 region has the DNA TGTGCCAGCGAGGAGACTCTCTATGGCTACACCTTC.

The DNA for the CDR3 is TGCGCCAGCAGTGGGGACAGGGGAAGGGGTCAGCCCCAGCATTTT. It specifies CASSGDRGRGQPQHF. The chain recombines TRBV10-1 with TRBJ1-5, with TRBD1 matching 10 bases. V trimming: 4 bases; J trimming: 6 bases; junction bases outside the gene matches: 6. Germline CDR1 WNHNN, CDR2 SYGVQD (reference sequence). This CDR3 is built from 15 residues.

Of note for this clone: One junction end disagrees with the germline gene, perhaps due to a read error. V and J are TRBV7-2 and TRBJ1-2; TRBD1 aligns across 7 bases. The germline CDR1 and CDR2 sequences are SGHTA and FQGNSA. The CDR3 sequence is 13 residues long. DNA for the CDR3: TGTGCCAGCAGCTTAGATAACGCCGGGACAGTACATTTC. It translates to CASSLDNAGTVHF.

This clone was seen only a few times. This chain joins TRBV11-1 and TRBJ1-6; no clear D gene. V gave up 7 bases and J gave up 3 bases, with 10 bases separating them. The CDR3 sequence is 14 residues long. CDR1 and CDR2 (germline): SGHAT, FQDESV (reference sequence). This CDR3 reads CASTVRGYNSPLHF. DNA for the CDR3: TGTGCCAGCACCGTCCGGGGCTATAATTCACCCCTCCACTTT.

This clone was detected only a few times. The V gene is TRBV6-1, the J gene TRBJ2-5; TRBD2 agrees at 11 bases. The CDR3 runs 18 residues. V trimming: 0 bases; J trimming: 1 base; junction bases outside the gene matches: 7. Germline lookup yields CDR1 MNHNS and CDR2 SASEGT. CDR3 amino acids: CASSEALLAGGTQETQYF. CDR3 nucleotide sequence: TGTGCCAGCAGTGAAGCCCTGCTAGCGGGGGGTACCCAAGAGACCCAGTACTTC.

The chain combines TRBV2 with TRBJ2-2, with D perhaps TRBD2 (6 bases). Trimming removed 8 bases at V and 2 bases at J, with 12 bases between. This CDR3 spans 14 amino acids. CDR1 is SNHLY, CDR2 FYNNEI, per germline. The chain's CDR3 is CASRTGENTGELFF. The DNA for the CDR3 is TGTGCCAGCCGAACGGGGGAAAACACCGGGGAGCTGTTTTTT.

V is TRBV9 and J is TRBJ2-1, with a possible D match to TRBD2 (5 bases). Per germline, CDR1 SGDLS and CDR2 YYNGEE. This CDR3 is built from 13 residues. Trimming shortened V by 0 bases and J by 10 bases, and 11 bases separated the two germline ends. In DNA form, the CDR3 reads TGTGCCAGCAGCGTAGACGAGGGAGAGGAGCAGTTCTTC. This gives the protein CASSVDEGEEQFF.

This chain links TRBV7-6 with TRBJ2-5; the D gene is possibly TRBD1 (5 bases). The CDR3 totals 15 residues. V shed 6 bases and J shed 3 bases, with 17 bases lying between them. The germline gives CDR1 SGHVS, CDR2 FNYEAQ. The CDR3 protein is CASRLRGQGKETQYF. DNA of the CDR3: TGTGCCAGCAGACTAAGAGGCCAGGGAAAAGAGACCCAGTACTTC.